This is a list of T cell receptor beta chains from one sample in a study of T cell clones after liver transplantation. Only in-frame clones appear in the TCRdb table, and some are missing; sequencing was by immunoSEQ multiplex PCR. The profile shows around 120,000 clones, around nine tenths of them singletons. The sample was CD4+ T cells from blood, taken 12 months after liver transplant. The receptors shown here come from a human patient who received a liver transplant. The graft donor may have given rise to some T cells. CDR3s include the opening cysteine and the closing phenylalanine or tryptophan. The D gene is left open where the match is weak. The size field is filled for only some rows; it gives once, few, many or a size class.

v_call	j_call	clone_size	d_call	cdr3_aa	cdr3_nt
TRBV28	TRBJ1-5	few	-	CASSSRSQPQHF	TGTGCCAGCAGTAGTCGGTCACAGCCCCAGCATTTT
TRBV5-4	TRBJ2-7	-	TRBD2	CASSLSSGRKVEQYF	TGTGCCAGCAGCTTGAGTAGCGGGAGAAAGGTCGAGCAGTACTTC
TRBV14	TRBJ1-4	-	-	CASSQDLWEGYEKLFF	TGTGCCAGCAGCCAAGATCTCTGGGAAGGATACGAAAAACTGTTTTTT
TRBV5-3	TRBJ1-4	-	-	CALKGIANEKLFF	TGTGCCCTCAAGGGGATTGCTAATGAAAAACTGTTTTTT
TRBV10-1	TRBJ2-3	-	-	CASSRDRTDTQYF	TGCGCCAGCAGTCGGGACCGCACAGATACGCAGTATTTT
TRBV30	TRBJ1-1	-	TRBD1	CAWSPDREVEAFF	TGTGCCTGGAGCCCTGACAGGGAGGTCGAAGCTTTCTTT
TRBV15	TRBJ2-3	-	-	CATSRVYTQYF	TGTGCCACCAGCAGGGTATATACGCAGTATTTT
TRBV2	TRBJ1-2	-	TRBD1	CASSDAAGGFYGYTF	TGTGCCAGCAGTGATGCCGCAGGGGGCTTTTATGGCTACACCTTC
TRBV5-4	TRBJ2-7	-	TRBD2	CASSLGTSVFIEQYF	TGTGCCAGCAGCTTGGGGACTAGCGTTTTCATCGAGCAGTACTTC
TRBV28	TRBJ2-4	once	TRBD2	CASSLVGGKNIQYF	TGTGCCAGCAGTTTAGTCGGGGGGAAAAACATTCAGTACTTC
TRBV7-9	TRBJ1-2	-	-	CASSLGPEALYGYTF	TGTGCCAGCAGCTTAGGTCCAGAAGCCCTCTATGGCTACACCTTC
TRBV5-1	TRBJ2-2	once	TRBD1	CASSLQTGYGTGELFF	TGCGCCAGCAGCCTTCAGACAGGGTACGGCACCGGGGAGCTGTTTTTT
TRBV7-8	TRBJ1-4	-	-	CASGNEKLFF	TGTGCCAGCGGCAATGAAAAACTGTTTTTT
TRBV11-1	TRBJ2-7	-	TRBD2	CASSLDGLAGIYEQYF	TGTGCCAGCAGCTTAGACGGACTAGCGGGGATATACGAGCAGTACTTC
TRBV2	TRBJ2-7	-	-	CASRQWQTYEQYF	TGTGCCAGTCGACAATGGCAAACCTACGAGCAGTACTTC
TRBV27	TRBJ2-7	-	-	CASRLEVDSGEQYF	TGTGCCAGCAGATTAGAAGTGGACTCCGGCGAGCAGTACTTC
TRBV28	TRBJ1-2	-	-	CASSLRTPNYGYTF	TGTGCCAGCAGTCTCAGAACCCCTAACTATGGCTACACCTTC
TRBV27	TRBJ1-1	-	TRBD1	CASSLLGQGFTEAFF	TGTGCCAGCAGTTTATTAGGACAGGGCTTCACTGAAGCTTTCTTT
TRBV19	TRBJ2-2	-	-	CASRHPLASNTGELFF	TGTGCCAGTAGGCATCCCCTGGCCTCGAACACCGGGGAGCTGTTTTTT
TRBV6-1	TRBJ2-1	-	TRBD2	CASRRTSFEQFF	TGTGCCAGCAGGAGGACTAGCTTTGAGCAGTTCTTC
TRBV7-8	TRBJ2-5	-	TRBD1	CASSPPGQGDQETQYF	TGTGCCAGCAGCCCCCCGGGACAGGGGGACCAAGAGACCCAGTACTTC
TRBV27	TRBJ2-1	-	-	CASSTPNPGYNEQFF	TGTGCCAGCAGTACACCAAACCCGGGCTACAATGAGCAGTTCTTC
TRBV15	TRBJ2-7	-	-	CATSREAAAKYEQYF	TGTGCCACCAGCAGAGAAGCGGCAGCGAAATACGAGCAGTACTTC
TRBV2	TRBJ2-5	-	TRBD1	CASNPGQGETQYF	TGTGCCAGCAACCCGGGACAGGGAGAGACCCAGTACTTC
TRBV7-3	TRBJ2-1	-	TRBD2	CASSISTGTSGYSSYNEQFF	TGTGCCAGCAGCATTTCGACCGGGACTAGCGGTTATAGCTCCTACAATGAGCAGTTCTTC
TRBV19	TRBJ1-5	-	TRBD1	CASSIGGTVSNQPQHF	TGTGCCAGTAGTATAGGGGGGACAGTTAGCAATCAGCCCCAGCATTTT
TRBV7-6	TRBJ1-5	-	TRBD1	CASSLAGQGGQPQHF	TGTGCCAGCAGCTTAGCAGGACAGGGGGGTCAGCCCCAGCATTTT
TRBV21-1	TRBJ2-7	-	-	CASSKPGTDYEQYF	TGTGCCAGCAGCAAACCGGGAACAGACTACGAGCAGTACTTC
TRBV18	TRBJ2-2	-	-	CASSPSGGVGELFF	TGTGCCAGCTCACCATCCGGGGGAGTCGGGGAGCTGTTTTTT
TRBV10-3	TRBJ2-3	-	TRBD1	CAITQGAFGTDTQYF	TGTGCCATCACCCAGGGGGCATTCGGCACAGATACGCAGTATTTT
TRBV7-2	TRBJ1-1	-	-	CASGYGMNTEAFF	TGTGCCAGCGGCTACGGGATGAACACTGAAGCTTTCTTT
TRBV5-5	TRBJ1-2	-	-	CASSPLTDNYGYTF	TGTGCCAGCAGCCCCCTGACAGATAACTATGGCTACACCTTC
TRBV7-3	TRBJ2-7	-	TRBD1	CASSLGQEYEQYF	TGTGCCAGCAGCTTAGGACAGGAGTACGAGCAGTACTTC
TRBV30	TRBJ1-2	-	-	CAWSGTGYGYTF	TGTGCCTGGAGCGGCACGGGCTATGGCTACACCTTC
TRBV7-6	TRBJ2-7	-	TRBD1	CASSLTRGQGAREQYF	TGTGCCAGCAGCTTAACGAGGGGACAGGGGGCCCGGGAGCAGTACTTC
TRBV10-2	TRBJ1-5	-	TRBD1	CASRPQGASNQPQHF	TGCGCCAGCAGGCCACAGGGGGCAAGCAATCAGCCCCAGCATTTT
TRBV5-1	TRBJ2-5	once	-	CASTPSVLQETQYF	TGCGCCAGCACCCCCTCGGTTCTCCAAGAGACCCAGTACTTC
TRBV28	TRBJ2-7	-	-	CASQGSSYEQYF	TGTGCCAGTCAGGGTAGCTCCTACGAGCAGTACTTC
TRBV7-2	TRBJ1-5	-	-	CASSPTKGQSAPQHF	TGTGCCAGCAGCCCCACCAAGGGCCAATCAGCCCCCCAGCATTTT
TRBV11-3	TRBJ1-1	-	-	CASSLLEAEAFF	TGTGCCAGCAGCTTGCTGGAGGCTGAAGCTTTCTTT
TRBV19	TRBJ2-2	many	TRBD1	CASSNPTGSATGELFF	TGTGCCAGTAGTAACCCGACAGGGTCGGCCACCGGGGAGCTGTTTTTT
TRBV28	TRBJ2-7	-	TRBD2	CASSSIGTSGRGASYEQYF	TGTGCCAGCAGTTCAATAGGGACTAGCGGGAGAGGTGCCTCCTACGAGCAGTACTTC
TRBV28	TRBJ2-7	-	-	CASSLGQYSSYEQYF	TGTGCCAGCAGTTTAGGACAATACAGCTCCTACGAGCAGTACTTC
TRBV19	TRBJ1-2	-	-	CASSISGSEGYTF	TGTGCCAGTAGTATTTCGGGGAGTGAGGGCTACACCTTC
TRBV7-9	TRBJ2-3	-	TRBD1	CASSLASPQGAADTQYF	TGTGCCAGCAGCTTAGCTTCCCCGCAGGGGGCCGCAGATACGCAGTATTTT
TRBV15	TRBJ2-3	-	-	CATRMRLSTDTQYF	TGTGCCACCAGGATGAGGCTCTCCACAGATACGCAGTATTTT
TRBV5-1	TRBJ2-5	-	-	CASSLEPAEETQYF	TGCGCCAGCAGCTTGGAACCAGCGGAGGAGACCCAGTACTTC
TRBV4-2	TRBJ2-7	-	TRBD1	CASSQAGQGAYEQYF	TGTGCCAGCAGCCAAGCTGGACAGGGCGCCTACGAGCAGTACTTC
TRBV5-4	TRBJ1-6	-	-	CASSLGGDSPLHF	TGTGCCAGCAGCTTGGGTGGAGATTCACCCCTCCACTTT
TRBV4-1	TRBJ2-7	-	-	CASSQEGYEQYF	TGCGCCAGCAGCCAGGAGGGCTACGAGCAGTACTTC
TRBV28	TRBJ2-7	-	TRBD1	CASHPTGSTYEQYF	TGTGCCAGCCACCCGACAGGGTCGACCTACGAGCAGTACTTC
TRBV9	TRBJ2-1	-	-	CASSPLGTSSNNEQFF	TGTGCCAGCAGCCCCCTAGGAACTAGCTCCAACAATGAGCAGTTCTTC
TRBV7-9	TRBJ2-1	many	-	CANGRGTYNEQFF	TGTGCCAACGGGCGGGGAACCTACAATGAGCAGTTCTTC
TRBV27	TRBJ2-3	-	TRBD2	CASNPGLAGVTDTQYF	TGTGCCAGCAACCCGGGACTAGCGGGGGTCACAGATACGCAGTATTTT
TRBV7-2	TRBJ2-4	-	TRBD1	CASSDRTGMGKNIQYF	TGTGCCAGCAGCGACAGGACAGGGATGGGGAAAAACATTCAGTACTTC
TRBV5-1	TRBJ2-7	-	-	CASAPVLANLYEQYF	TGCGCCAGCGCCCCGGTGCTAGCGAACCTCTACGAGCAGTACTTC
TRBV13	TRBJ1-1	-	TRBD1	CASSTPDRGVTEAFF	TGTGCCAGCAGCACCCCGGACAGGGGGGTAACTGAAGCTTTCTTT
TRBV5-1	TRBJ2-1	-	-	CASSLARGYNEQFF	TGCGCCAGCAGCTTGGCTCGGGGGTACAATGAGCAGTTCTTC